Listed below are T cell receptor beta chains from one sample, sequenced in a study of response to subunit inactivated influenza vaccine. MiXCR, run by TCRdb on the RT-PCR reads, gives a single entry per CDR3 protein. In the table there are more than 700,000 distinct CDR3 sequences, 21% of which are singletons. This sample comprised PBMCs from blood, obtained 5 to 6 days after vaccination. The source is a man between 45 and 60 years old who received an inactivated influenza vaccine. Both conserved end residues are part of each CDR3. A D gene is named only where the DNA matches it firmly. Not every row has a clone size; where given, it reads once, few, many or a size class.

V	J	size	length	D	DNA	CDR3
TRBV5-6	TRBJ2-1	-	11	-	TGTGCCAGCAGCTCCACCGGACAGCAGTTCTTC	CASSSTGQQFF
TRBV28	TRBJ2-5	-	14	-	TGTGCCAGCCGGGACGGTGGGTCCCAAGAGACCCAGTACTTC	CASRDGGSQETQYF
TRBV12-3/TRBV12-4	TRBJ1-4	-	13	-	TGTGCCAGCAGATACAGCCTGCGCGAAAAACTGTTTTTT	CASRYSLREKLFF
TRBV6-7	TRBJ2-3	few	13	-	TGTGCCAGCAGTAACCTCAGGACAGATACGCAGTATTTT	CASSNLRTDTQYF
TRBV4-1	TRBJ2-7	few	17	-	TGCGCCAGCAGCCTCTATGGGGGCCCAACCCTCTCCTACGAGCAGTACTTC	CASSLYGGPTLSYEQYF
TRBV4-3	TRBJ2-1	-	16	-	TGCGCCAGCAGCCGACAGGCGGGAGCCGCTTACAATGAGCAGTTCTTC	CASSRQAGAAYNEQFF
TRBV7-6	TRBJ1-5	few	15	-	TGTGCCAGCAGCTTAGGTAAAGGTTCAAGACAGCCCCAGCATTTT	CASSLGKGSRQPQHF
TRBV7-2	TRBJ1-2	many	12	-	TGTGCCAGCAGCTTAGTTCTATATGGCTACACCTTC	CASSLVLYGYTF
TRBV28	TRBJ1-5	-	15	-	TGTGCCAGCAGTTACCATCGACAGGACTATCAGCCCCAGCATTTT	CASSYHRQDYQPQHF
TRBV7-9	TRBJ1-2	-	15	-	TGTGCCAGCAACAAGGAGGGGGGCTCGAACTATGGCTACACCTTC	CASNKEGGSNYGYTF
TRBV5-1	TRBJ1-1	few	13	-	TGCGCCAGCAGCTCTGACGCTTACACTGAAGCTTTCTTT	CASSSDAYTEAFF
TRBV5-1	TRBJ2-3	-	15	-	TGCGCCAGCAGCGATGGTGGGCCTAGCACAGATACGCAGTATTTT	CASSDGGPSTDTQYF
TRBV10-3	TRBJ2-1	few	14	-	TGTGCCATCAGACCGAGCGGAGACTACAATGAGCAGTTCTTC	CAIRPSGDYNEQFF
TRBV7-2	TRBJ2-7	few	14	TRBD2	TGTGCCAGCAGCCAGGGACTAGCGGGAGGTGGGCAGTACTTC	CASSQGLAGGGQYF
TRBV12-3/TRBV12-4	TRBJ2-1	-	14	TRBD2	TGTGCCAGCAGTTTTGGACTAGCCAACAATGAGCAGTTCTTC	CASSFGLANNEQFF
TRBV28	TRBJ1-4	-	15	TRBD1	TGTGCCAGCAGTACAACAGGGGGCCATAATGAAAAACTGTTGTTT	CASSTTGGHNEKLLF
TRBV12-3/TRBV12-4	TRBJ1-5	many	15	TRBD1	TGTGCCAGCACCGGACAGGGGGCTCCTAATCAGCCCCAGCATTTT	CASTGQGAPNQPQHF
TRBV7-8	TRBJ2-5	few	15	TRBD2	TGTGCCAGCAGCTTTACTCTAGCGGCCCAAGAGACCCAGTACTTC	CASSFTLAAQETQYF
TRBV20-1	TRBJ2-7	-	15	-	TGCAGTGCTAGAGCTGCAGCGGTTAACTCCTACGAGCAGTACTTC	CSARAAAVNSYEQYF
TRBV6-1	TRBJ2-7	-	15	-	TGTGCCAGCATGAAAGGACACGGAGGACCCTACGAGCAGTACTTC	CASMKGHGGPYEQYF
TRBV10-1	TRBJ2-2	few	14	TRBD1	TGCGCCAGCAGTGGTGGGACAGGGGCCGGGGAGCTGTTTTTT	CASSGGTGAGELFF
TRBV11-2	TRBJ2-3	-	17	-	TGTGCCAGCAGATTAGTGAGGGTTGGGTTTAGCACAGATACGCAGTATTTT	CASRLVRVGFSTDTQYF
TRBV7-2	TRBJ2-5	-	14	-	TGTGCCAGCAGCTTAGCGGGGGCCGGAAAGACCCAGTACTTC	CASSLAGAGKTQYF
TRBV7-6	TRBJ2-3	-	19	TRBD2	TGTGCCAGCAGCTTAGTCGCTAGCGGGGGCACCTCTAGACCAGATACGCAGTATTTT	CASSLVASGGTSRPDTQYF
TRBV7-9	TRBJ2-3	few	13	-	TGTGCCAGCAGCGCCGACAGTCCTTATACGCAGTATTTT	CASSADSPYTQYF
TRBV7-9	TRBJ2-1	-	12	-	TGTGCCAGCAGGACCCCAGGGGTGGTGCAGTTCTTC	CASRTPGVVQFF
TRBV20-1	TRBJ2-7	-	13	TRBD2	TGCAGTGCTAACCTGGGACTAGCCCGCGAGCAGTACTTC	CSANLGLAREQYF
TRBV10-3	TRBJ2-2	-	16	TRBD2	TGTGCCATCGGGACTAGCGGGGCGATGAACACCGGGGAGCTGTTTTTT	CAIGTSGAMNTGELFF
TRBV24-1	TRBJ2-1	many	22	TRBD2	TGTGCCACCAGTGGCCCCTTAACTAGCGGGGGGGAGTCTATGAGCTCCTACAATGAGCAGTTCTTC	CATSGPLTSGGESMSSYNEQFF
TRBV29-1	TRBJ2-1	few	12	TRBD2	TGCAGCGCGTTCGGGAGGGCCTATGAGCAGTTCTTC	CSAFGRAYEQFF
TRBV7-2	TRBJ2-5	-	13	TRBD1	TGTGCCAGCAGCTTCACAGGGGTGGTGACCCAGTACTTC	CASSFTGVVTQYF
TRBV20-1	TRBJ2-3	many	13	-	TGCAGTGCTAGAGACTCCTTTGTCCTTACGCAGTATTTT	CSARDSFVLTQYF
TRBV5-1	TRBJ2-3	-	16	-	TGCGCCAGCAGCCTTCTGGGGGCGGAGCGCACAGATACGCAGTATTTT	CASSLLGAERTDTQYF
TRBV3-1	TRBJ2-7	-	18	-	TGTGCCAGCAGCCAAGTCATTTTAAGGGAGAAGGGCTACTACGAGCAGTACTTC	CASSQVILREKGYYEQYF
TRBV4-3	TRBJ2-2	many	16	TRBD2	TGCGCCAGCAGCCAAGAAGGCGGGAGAAACACCGGGGAGCTGTTTTTT	CASSQEGGRNTGELFF
TRBV7-2	TRBJ2-2	-	16	TRBD2	TGTGCCAGCAGCGTTAGCGGGGGGGCGAGCACCGGGGAGCTGTTTTTT	CASSVSGGASTGELFF
TRBV20-1	TRBJ2-3	-	17	TRBD2	TGCAGTGCTAGGGAGCCTAGCGGGAGGGCTAGCGCAGATACGCAGTATTTT	CSAREPSGRASADTQYF
TRBV20-1	TRBJ1-5	-	12	-	TGCAGTGCTACCTTCGCCGATCAGCCCCAGCATTTT	CSATFADQPQHF
TRBV7-9	TRBJ2-2	few	17	TRBD2	TGTGCCAGCAGCTTAGCGCTCAGCGGGGATAACACCGGGGAGCTGTTTTTT	CASSLALSGDNTGELFF
TRBV5-5	TRBJ1-1	-	12	-	TGTGCCAGCAGCTTGATGACAGATGAAGCTTTCTTT	CASSLMTDEAFF
TRBV9	TRBJ1-1	-	13	-	TGTGCCAGCAGCTCCCTCAGGGACACTGAAGCTTTCTTT	CASSSLRDTEAFF
TRBV4-3	TRBJ2-1	few	18	TRBD2	TGCGCCAGCAGCCAAGATGACTTGATCGGGGGGGCCTACAATGAGCAGTTCTTC	CASSQDDLIGGAYNEQFF
TRBV4-3	TRBJ2-5	once	16	-	TGCGCCAGCAGCCGCTCTTTAACAGGGTACGAAGAGACCCAGTACTTC	CASSRSLTGYEETQYF
TRBV5-1	TRBJ1-1	many	15	TRBD1	TGCGCCAGCAGCTTGGGGACAGGTTTAAACACTGAAGCTTTCTTT	CASSLGTGLNTEAFF
TRBV3-1	TRBJ1-6	once	16	TRBD1	TGTGCCAGCAGCCAAGATTTGTGGACAGGGGTTTCTCCCCTCCACTTT	CASSQDLWTGVSPLHF
TRBV20-1	TRBJ2-7	-	12	-	TGCAGTGCTAGGCGACAAAACTCCGAGCAGTACTTC	CSARRQNSEQYF
TRBV11-2	TRBJ2-7	-	14	-	TGTGCCAGCAGCTTGGGACAGCGGGGGAGCGAGCAGTACTTC	CASSLGQRGSEQYF
TRBV6-5	TRBJ1-1	-	15	-	TGTGCCAGCAGTTACTCTGTACAGGGTATCACTGAAGCTTTCTTT	CASSYSVQGITEAFF
TRBV5-4	TRBJ2-2	-	16	TRBD2	TGTGCCAGCACCGGGGGGGGGACACCGAACACCGGGGAGCTGTTTTTT	CASTGGGTPNTGELFF